The 16 T cell receptor beta chains below come from one sample, sequenced in a study of CD8+ T cells in alopecia areata. In each case, RNA was isolated and then reverse transcribed into cDNA as the sequencing template. Clones were read by immunoSEQ multiplex PCR, and TCRdb kept only the in-frame ones, dropping some. Counted here are 200,000 to 250,000 clones, more than 45% occurring once; the ten biggest clones make up less than 0.6%. Sequencing was performed on CD4+ T cells sorted from blood, taken at week 0. The receptors shown here come from a human donor with alopecia areata.

V gene TRBV7-8 combines with J gene TRBJ2-1; D not certain. The CDR3 sequence is 16 residues long. Trimming removed 5 bases at V and 0 bases at J, with 14 bases between. The germline gives CDR1 SGHVS, CDR2 FQNEAQ. The CDR3 DNA is TGTGCCAGCAGCACCCCGACAAATAGCTCCTACAATGAGCAGTTCTTC. Translated, it gives CASSTPTNSSYNEQFF.

This clone was seen a handful of times. V gene TRBV10-3 combines with J gene TRBJ2-3; D possibly corresponds to TRBD2 (6 bases). The germline V and J ends were trimmed by 4 bases and 1 base, with 9 bases remaining between them. Germline V gene sequence: CDR1 ENHRY, CDR2 SYGVKD. There are 14 residues in the CDR3. The CDR3 DNA sequence: TGTGCCATCAGTGCGGGAGCGGGCACAGATACGCAGTATTTT. Translation: CAISAGAGTDTQYF.

This clone was seen only a few times. The chain employs TRBV7-3 and TRBJ2-2; perhaps D is TRBD1 or TRBD2 (6 bases each). V was shortened by 5 bases and J by 6 bases, with 13 bases between the two germline ends. The germline CDR1 and CDR2 sequences are SGHTA and FQGTGA. There are 14 residues in the CDR3. For the CDR3, the DNA is TGTGCCAGCAGCCAGTGGGGGGCCGCCGGGGAGCTGTTTTTT. Amino acids: CASSQWGAAGELFF.

This clone was recorded once. The chain has TRBV11-2 and TRBJ2-2, with a possible D match to TRBD1 (5 bases). V was pared by 2 bases and J by 1 base, with 5 bases between. This CDR3 has 14 residues. Germline V gene lookup returns CDR1 SGHAT and CDR2 FQNNGV. CDR3 residues: CASSLRGNTGELFF. The CDR3 coding sequence is TGTGCCAGCAGCTTAAGGGGGAACACCGGGGAGCTGTTTTTT.

This clone was counted between two and nine times. The chain has TRBV7-9 and TRBJ2-7; no clear D. CDR3 size: 15 residues. The V gene's germline CDR1 is SEHNR and CDR2 FQNEAQ (reference sequence). Between the trimmed V and J ends, which lost 0 bases and 0 bases, there was a span of 9 bases. The CDR3, as DNA: TGTGCCAGCAGCTTAGCGCCCGACCCCTCCTACGAGCAGTACTTC. Translation gives CASSLAPDPSYEQYF. The whole variable domain, remainder taken from reference TRBV7-9 and TRBJ2-7, is DTGVSQNPRHKITKRGQNVTFRCDPISEHNRLYWYRQTLGQGPEFLTYFQNEAQLEKSRLLSDRFSAERPKGSFSTLEIQRTEQGDSAMYLCASSLAPDPSYEQYFGPGTRLTVT.

In regard to this clone: Other DNA sequences in the same sample also yield this CDR3. This chain connects TRBV30 to TRBJ1-2; D remains ambiguous. Germline assignment: CDR1 GTSNPN and CDR2 SVGIG (reference sequence). The CDR3 is made up of 12 amino acids. V lost 2 bases, J lost 4 bases, and 8 bases lay in between. The CDR3 region has the DNA TGTGCCTGGAGTCCCCGGGGCTATGGCTACACCTTC. It specifies CAWSPRGYGYTF.

The chain recombines TRBV30 with TRBJ2-7, with no clear D. The germline V and J ends were trimmed by 0 bases and 3 bases, with 3 bases remaining between them. Germline V gene sequence: CDR1 GTSNPN, CDR2 SVGIG (reference sequence). The CDR3 length is 11 residues. CDR3 DNA sequence: TGTGCCTGGAGTGTTAACTACGAGCAGTACTTC. Protein sequence: CAWSVNYEQYF.

This chain joins TRBV30 and TRBJ2-1, with 9 bases matching TRBD1. Germline CDR1 is GTSNPN and CDR2 is SVGIG (reference sequence). This CDR3 has 14 residues. V was clipped by 5 bases and J by 7 bases; unmatched bases: 9. DNA of the CDR3: TGTGCCTGGTACAGGGGGCGCGGGTTGAATGAGCAGTTCTTC. Residues: CAWYRGRGLNEQFF.

The chain uses TRBV5-1 and TRBJ1-2, with TRBD1 identical over 10 bases. Germline V gives CDR1 SGHRS, CDR2 YFSETQ. Trimming cost V 4 bases and J 7 bases; bases outside gene matches: 7. The CDR3 loop spans 14 amino acids. The CDR3 loop reads CASSPGDRGRGYTF. DNA for the CDR3: TGCGCCAGCAGCCCTGGGGACAGGGGTCGTGGCTACACCTTC. Looking up the rest from reference TRBV5-1 and TRBJ1-2 gives the full variable domain: KAGVTQTPRYLIKTRGQQVTLSCSPISGHRSVSWYQQTPGQGLQFLFEYFSETQRNKGNFPGRFSGRQFSNSRSEMNVSTLELGDSALYLCASSPGDRGRGYTFGSGTRLTVV.

This clone was found a few times. The chain is built from TRBV29-1 and TRBJ1-1; a possible D gene is TRBD1 (5 bases). Germline V gene lookup returns CDR1 SQVTM and CDR2 ANQGSEA. V lost 6 bases to trimming and J lost 6 bases, with 17 bases between them. CDR3 length equals 13 residues. The DNA for the CDR3 is TGCAGCGTGTACCGGGGCCAGACCGCTGAAGCTTTCTTT. It specifies CSVYRGQTAEAFF.

This clone turned up a few times. V usage is TRBV4-1 and J usage is TRBJ1-2, with 8 bases that match TRBD1. The CDR3 covers 17 residues. The V and J ends lost 1 base and 1 base, in that order; junction bases with no gene match: 8. Germline lookup yields CDR1 MGHRA and CDR2 YSYEKL. This CDR3 reads CASSQGMRDRFNYGYTF. The CDR3 DNA reads TGCGCCAGCAGCCAAGGCATGAGGGACAGGTTTAACTATGGCTACACCTTC.

The chain carries TRBV2 and TRBJ2-5; a weak D match, TRBD1 (5 bases). Per germline, CDR1 SNHLY and CDR2 FYNNEI. Trimming stripped 6 bases from V and 3 bases from J, with 11 bases between. The CDR3 length is 13 residues. This CDR3 reads CASSEDTEETQYF. Written as DNA, the CDR3 is TGTGCCAGCAGCGAGGACACAGAAGAGACCCAGTACTTC.

This sequence joins TRBV5-6 and TRBJ2-3; 9 positions agree with TRBD2. The V segment lost 0 bases and the J segment 4 bases; nucleotides outside the gene matches: 6. CDR1 SGHDT and CDR2 YYEEEE come from the germline V gene. CDR3 length equals 16 residues. CDR3 sequence (DNA): TGTGCCAGCAGCTTGGGGATTAGCGGGGGACCAGATACGCAGTATTTT. This translates into CASSLGISGGPDTQYF.

The chain combines TRBV5-6 with TRBJ2-2; 8 positions agree with TRBD1. Looked up from germline, CDR1 is SGHDT and CDR2 is YYEEEE. This CDR3 comprises 16 residues. Trimming cost V 4 bases and J 1 base; bases outside gene matches: 6. CDR3 sequence reads: CASSPLDRENTGELFF. In DNA, the CDR3 is TGTGCCAGCAGCCCCCTGGACAGGGAGAACACCGGGGAGCTGTTTTTT.

This rearrangement joins TRBV6-5 to TRBJ2-4, with 11 nucleotides matching TRBD1. Looked up from germline, CDR1 is MNHEY and CDR2 is SVGAGI. V was clipped by 4 bases and J by 9 bases; unmatched bases: 2. The CDR3 runs to 13 residues. The CDR3 here is CASSSGTGGIQYF. Here the CDR3 DNA reads TGTGCCAGCAGTTCAGGGACAGGGGGCATTCAGTACTTC.

In this sample, this clone turned up once. The genes are TRBV29-1 and TRBJ1-1, with D possibly TRBD1 on 6 matching bases. This CDR3 has 13 amino acids. The V gene's germline CDR1 is SQVTM and CDR2 ANQGSEA. V lost 6 bases, J lost 3 bases, and 14 bases lay in between. The CDR3 loop is CSVATGRDTEAFF. In DNA form, the CDR3 reads TGCAGCGTGGCTACAGGGCGGGACACTGAAGCTTTCTTT.